This passage covers 32 T cell receptor beta chains from one sample sequenced in a study of shared clonotypes between healthy human individuals. Profiled with immunoSEQ multiplex PCR; TCRdb holds only in-frame clones, not every one. Of about 340,000 clones in the sample, around four fifths were seen once. The specimen sequenced was memory CD4+ T cells sorted from blood. Subset indicated: CD45RA-negative fraction. The receptor source for this set is a man in his thirties or forties in good health.

The table lists this clone with a few counts. The V gene is TRBV11-2, the J gene TRBJ2-7, with no clear D. Per germline, CDR1 SGHAT and CDR2 FQNNGV. V lost 2 bases, J lost 7 bases, and 18 bases lay in between. The CDR3 loop spans 15 amino acids. CDR3 protein: CASSLSPGTAWEQYF. The CDR3, as DNA: TGTGCCAGCAGCTTAAGTCCGGGTACCGCGTGGGAGCAGTACTTC.

There are many counts of this clone. The V gene is TRBV5-8, the J gene TRBJ2-7, with 9 bases that match TRBD1. CDR3 size: 15 residues. Germline values: CDR1 SGHTS, CDR2 YDEGEE. V lost 0 bases and J lost 6; bases outside the gene matches: 7. Here the CDR3 DNA reads TGTGCCAGCAGCTTGGCCGGGACAGGGACGTCCGAGCAGTACTTC. This sequence encodes CASSLAGTGTSEQYF.

This clone was picked up a small number of times. The CDR3: CASSLNTGLGGYTF. In nucleotides, the CDR3 is TGCGCCAGCAGCCTAAATACCGGGCTCGGAGGCTACACCTTC. The genes are TRBV4-1 and TRBJ1-2; D is uncertain. The CDR3 length is 14 residues. V was cut by 4 bases and J by 8 bases, with 17 bases left in between. Per the germline V gene, CDR1 is MGHRA and CDR2 is YSYEKL.

Remarks on this clone: Other nucleotide sequences in the sample specify the same CDR3. The chain has TRBV14 and TRBJ1-2; D ambiguous. V lost 1 base, J lost 3 bases, and 9 bases lay in between. In germline, CDR1 is SGHDN, CDR2 FVKESK. CDR3 size: 14 residues. The CDR3 nucleotides read TGTGCCAGCAGCCAAGCGGGCAAGGACTATGGCTACACCTTC. It is translated as CASSQAGKDYGYTF.

In the case of this clone: This is likely a read error, given that the CDR3 carries no conserved phenylalanine or tryptophan at its end. The chain uses TRBV18 and TRBJ1-2, with no clear D. V was pared by 2 bases and J by 4 bases, with 11 bases between. The CDR3 spans 14 residues. Germline V gene data show CDR1 as KGHSH and CDR2 as LQKENI. This CDR3 is CASSPNYGSYGYTL. In nucleotides, the CDR3 is TGTGCCAGCTCACCAAACTACGGGAGCTATGGCTACACCCTC.

The rearrangement joins TRBV6-1 to TRBJ1-5; no definite D call. CDR3 length equals 14 residues. Germline V gene lookup returns CDR1 MNHNS and CDR2 SASEGT. V gave up 5 bases and J gave up 4 bases, with 12 bases separating them. The CDR3 sequence: CASSNQAGNQPQHF. CDR3 DNA: TGTGCCAGCAGTAACCAGGCGGGGAATCAGCCCCAGCATTTT.

This rearrangement joins TRBV10-1 to TRBJ2-1; weak D call: TRBD2 (6 bases). The germline V gene encodes CDR1 WNHNN and CDR2 SYGVQD (reference sequence). The CDR3 has 13 residues. The germline V and J ends were trimmed by 0 bases and 9 bases, with 9 bases remaining between them. CDR3 protein: CASSESGLGEQFF. CDR3 coding DNA: TGCGCCAGCAGTGAGTCGGGACTGGGTGAGCAGTTCTTC.

The rearrangement joins TRBV6-6 to TRBJ2-3; D is ambiguous. The germline CDR1 and CDR2 sequences are MNHNY and SVGAGI (reference sequence). Trimming stripped 0 bases from V and 1 base from J, with 11 bases between. The CDR3 extends over 16 amino acids. In DNA form, the CDR3 reads TGTGCCAGCAGTTACTCGAGAGGAGACCGCACAGATACGCAGTATTTT. Amino acids: CASSYSRGDRTDTQYF.

This clone was detected a few times. V is TRBV5-6 and J is TRBJ2-1, with D unresolved. CDR1 and CDR2 from the germline V gene are SGHDT and YYEEEE. The V and J ends lost 1 base and 7 bases respectively, with 12 bases between them. This CDR3 is 14 amino acids long. The CDR3 spells CASSLIVSRNEQFF. The CDR3 DNA reads TGTGCCAGCAGCTTGATTGTTAGCAGGAATGAGCAGTTCTTC.

The DNA of the CDR3 is TGTGCCAGCAGTGAACAACACAGGGGATCGAGCGAGCAGTACTTC. Protein sequence: CASSEQHRGSSEQYF. This chain links TRBV6-1 with TRBJ2-7, with 7 bases fitting TRBD1. V shed 2 bases, J shed 6 bases, and the junction held 10 bases outside the gene matches. Germline-derived CDR1 and CDR2 are MNHNS and SASEGT. The CDR3 sequence is 15 residues long.

In DNA, the CDR3 is TGTGCCAGCAGCCGACCTGGACAGCGCTACGAGCAGTACTTC. It translates to CASSRPGQRYEQYF. The chain combines TRBV6-5 with TRBJ2-7; maybe TRBD1 (6 bases). This CDR3 comprises 14 residues. The germline gives CDR1 MNHEY, CDR2 SVGAGI. Deletions cut 6 bases from V and 3 bases from J, with 15 bases between.

In this sample, this clone turned up a few times. J is TRBJ2-7 and V is TRBV5-6; D is undetermined. Germline values: CDR1 SGHDT, CDR2 YYEEEE. This CDR3 region has 14 residues. The V gene lost 4 bases and the J gene lost 3 bases, with 14 bases spanning the gap. CDR3 residues: CASSPDLSHYEQYF. The CDR3 nucleotides are TGTGCCAGCAGCCCAGACCTTAGCCACTACGAGCAGTACTTC.

The V and J genes are TRBV4-3 and TRBJ2-2; no clear D. Trimming shortened V by 3 bases and J by 4 bases, and 9 bases separated the two germline ends. The germline gives CDR1 LGHNA, CDR2 YSLEER. CDR3 length: 14 residues. The CDR3 sequence: CASSHSRGTGELFF. The CDR3 DNA reads TGCGCCAGCAGCCATTCTCGAGGCACCGGGGAGCTGTTTTTT.

The chain uses TRBV18 and TRBJ2-7, with D unclear. V lost 3 bases and J lost 0, with 9 bases in between. Germline V gives CDR1 KGHSH, CDR2 LQKENI. The CDR3 spans 14 residues. The CDR3 nucleotides are TGTGCCAGCTCACCCTCTTTTAGCTCCTACGAGCAGTACTTC. It encodes CASSPSFSSYEQYF.

This clone was picked up a small number of times. The chain joins TRBV7-2 to TRBJ2-1; 8 nucleotides match TRBD2. Germline V lookup: CDR1 SGHTA, CDR2 FQGNSA. Trimming cost V 1 base and J 4 bases; bases outside gene matches: 6. The CDR3 sequence is 16 residues long. The CDR3 region has the DNA TGTGCCAGCAGCTTAGAGGGTACTAGCGGATACAATGAGCAGTTCTTC. This translates into CASSLEGTSGYNEQFF.

This clone has just one count. The chain recombines TRBV11-2 with TRBJ2-5, with no clear D. V lost 5 bases to trimming and J lost 5 bases, with 18 bases between them. Germline values: CDR1 SGHAT, CDR2 FQNNGV. CDR3 length equals 15 residues. CDR3 coding DNA: TGTGCCAGCAGCCCCAGACCCTCCAATGAGGAGACCCAGTACTTC. Protein product: CASSPRPSNEETQYF.

This clone was detected once. At the DNA level, this CDR3 is encoded by other sequences in the same sample as well. The chain links TRBV28 to TRBJ2-3, with D uncertain. V dropped 6 bases and J dropped 3 bases, with 7 bases sitting between them. Germline assignment: CDR1 MDHEN and CDR2 SYDVKM. The CDR3 totals 12 residues. The CDR3 loop reads CASSSRTDTQYF. The CDR3 region has the DNA TGTGCCAGCAGCTCCAGGACAGATACGCAGTATTTT. The full variable domain, its missing parts supplied by reference TRBV28 and TRBJ2-3, is DVKVTQSSRYLVKRTGEKVFLECVQDMDHENMFWYRQDPGLGLRLIYFSYDVKMKEKGDIPEGYSVSREKKERFSLILESASTNQTSMYLCASSSRTDTQYFGPGTRLTVL.

This chain links TRBV7-2 with TRBJ2-3; unclear D gene. Trimming pared 3 bases from V and 4 bases from J, leaving 2 bases between. This CDR3 has 11 amino acids. Germline assignment: CDR1 SGHTA and CDR2 FQGNSA. The DNA for the CDR3 is TGTGCCAGCAGCTTCCCAGATACGCAGTATTTT. Amino acid sequence: CASSFPDTQYF.

The rearrangement joins TRBV19 to TRBJ2-5; possibly TRBD1 for D (6 bases). Germline CDR1 reads LNHDA; CDR2 reads SQIVND (reference sequence). The CDR3 length is 16 residues. The germline V and J ends were trimmed by 2 bases and 1 base, with 14 bases remaining between them. The CDR3 DNA sequence: TGTGCCAGTAGTATAACCTCCGGGACACCCCAAGAGACCCAGTACTTC. Protein: CASSITSGTPQETQYF. The full variable domain, in which reference TRBV19 and TRBJ2-5 provide the parts outside the CDR3, is DGGITQSPKYLFRKEGQNVTLSCEQNLNHDAMYWYRQDPGQGLRLIYYSQIVNDFQKGDIAEGYSVSREKKESFPLTVTSAQKNPTAFYLCASSITSGTPQETQYFGPGTRLLVL.

V gene TRBV5-6 combines with J gene TRBJ2-6, with D unclear. In germline, CDR1 is SGHDT, CDR2 YYEEEE. Trimming shortened V by 5 bases and J by 4 bases, and 13 bases separated the two germline ends. CDR3 length equals 15 residues. The CDR3 is CASSSEASGANVLTF. As DNA, the CDR3 is TGTGCCAGCAGTTCAGAGGCGTCAGGGGCCAACGTCCTGACTTTC.

The genes are TRBV29-1 and TRBJ2-1; 9 positions match TRBD2. The CDR3 is 15 amino acids. The germline CDR1 and CDR2 sequences are SQVTM and ANQGSEA. The J segment lost 3 bases and the V segment lost 6 bases, leaving 9 bases of the junction unmatched. The CDR3 DNA is TGCAGCGTCGATATCCCTAGCGGGAACTACAATGAGCAGTTCTTC. This translates into CSVDIPSGNYNEQFF.

J is TRBJ1-1 and V is TRBV28; weak D call: TRBD1 (5 bases). This CDR3 spans 11 amino acids. Germline CDR1 MDHEN, CDR2 SYDVKM. The V gene lost 6 bases and the J gene lost 9 bases, with 11 bases spanning the gap. This CDR3 reads CASSWKGKAFF. The CDR3 DNA reads TGTGCCAGCAGCTGGAAGGGGAAAGCTTTCTTT.

For the CDR3, the DNA is TGTGCCAGTAGTATCATGACATTTTACGAGCAGTACTTC. Amino acid sequence: CASSIMTFYEQYF. V gene TRBV19 combines with J gene TRBJ2-7; D is ambiguous. V dropped 3 bases and J dropped 4 bases, with 10 bases sitting between them. CDR3 size: 13 residues. Germline V gene data show CDR1 as LNHDA and CDR2 as SQIVND (reference sequence).

The genes are TRBV5-1 and TRBJ2-7; D not resolved. V was shortened by 4 bases and J by 1 base, with 9 bases between the two germline ends. The CDR3 extends over 13 amino acids. In germline, CDR1 is SGHRS, CDR2 YFSETQ. Here the CDR3 DNA reads TGCGCCAGCAGCCTAACAAGTTCCTACGAGCAGTACTTC. As protein: CASSLTSSYEQYF.

The chain combines TRBV19 with TRBJ2-5; the D is unclear. The CDR3 spans 11 residues. The V end was cut by 4 bases, the J end by 5 bases, with 5 bases between. Germline values: CDR1 LNHDA, CDR2 SQIVND (reference sequence). The CDR3 loop reads CASSTFETQYF. The CDR3 nucleotides read TGTGCCAGTAGTACTTTTGAGACCCAGTACTTC.

Regarding this clone: The junction does not match germline at one end; this may be a read error. The rearrangement joins TRBV18 to TRBJ2-7; 8 bases map to TRBD1. The germline V gene encodes CDR1 KGHSH and CDR2 LQKENI. The CDR3 runs to 15 residues. CDR3 nucleotide sequence: TGTGCCAGCTCAATCCAGGGGGCCTTCTCCGACGAGCAGTACTTC. It specifies CASSIQGAFSDEQYF.

This clone appeared a few times. The V and J genes are TRBV2 and TRBJ2-5; D is uncertain. This CDR3 is built from 14 residues. Germline values: CDR1 SNHLY, CDR2 FYNNEI. V lost 6 bases and J lost 0, with 11 bases in between. Written as DNA, the CDR3 is TGTGCCAGCAGAGATACACCGTACCAAGAGACCCAGTACTTC. Its protein is CASRDTPYQETQYF.

This clone has a single count. The genes are TRBV28 and TRBJ2-5; either TRBD1 or TRBD2 may fit D (5 bases each). The CDR3 is 14 residues long. Germline CDR1 reads MDHEN; CDR2 reads SYDVKM. Trimming removed 6 bases from V and 5 bases from J, with 16 bases in between. The CDR3 bases are TGTGCCAGCAGCAAATCTGGGGGTCTTGAGACCCAGTACTTC. Translating gives CASSKSGGLETQYF. Looking up the rest from reference TRBV28 and TRBJ2-5 gives the full variable domain: DVKVTQSSRYLVKRTGEKVFLECVQDMDHENMFWYRQDPGLGLRLIYFSYDVKMKEKGDIPEGYSVSREKKERFSLILESASTNQTSMYLCASSKSGGLETQYFGPGTRLLVL.

V usage is TRBV28 and J usage is TRBJ1-3, with D tentatively TRBD1 (5 bases). The V gene's germline CDR1 is MDHEN and CDR2 SYDVKM. This CDR3 region has 16 residues. V lost 7 bases to trimming and J lost 0 bases, with 16 bases between them. The CDR3 protein is CASTRGGEISGNTIYF. In DNA, the CDR3 is TGTGCCAGCACTCGTGGGGGGGAAATCTCTGGAAACACCATATATTTT.

V and J are TRBV6-5 and TRBJ2-3; D unresolved. V was shortened by 6 bases and J by 5 bases, with 6 bases between the two germline ends. Germline V gene lookup returns CDR1 MNHEY and CDR2 SVGAGI. This CDR3 has 11 residues. CDR3 loop: CASRARDTQYF. DNA for the CDR3: TGTGCCAGCAGGGCCCGAGATACGCAGTATTTT.

The V and J genes are TRBV11-2 and TRBJ2-1, with D possibly matching TRBD2 (5 bases). The germline CDR1 and CDR2 sequences are SGHAT and FQNNGV. This CDR3 has 15 residues. V lost 5 bases and J 0 bases, leaving 11 bases between the germline ends. CDR3 nucleotides: TGTGCCAGCAGCCCCCAGGCGGGCTCCTACAATGAGCAGTTCTTC. Protein: CASSPQAGSYNEQFF.

The chain links TRBV25-1 to TRBJ2-4; TRBD1 is a possible D gene (6 bases). Between the trimmed V and J ends, which lost 4 bases and 7 bases, there was a span of 11 bases. From germline, CDR1 is MGHDK and CDR2 SYGVNS. This CDR3 has 13 residues. As DNA, the CDR3 is TGTGCCAGCAGTGTTGACAGGTTGAACATTCAGTACTTC. This gives the protein CASSVDRLNIQYF.